These 23 T cell receptor beta chains originate from one sample sequenced in a study of CD8 T cells in Susac syndrome. Random hexamers were used to reverse transcribe roughly 0.5 to 1 ug of RNA. Each CDR3 protein is one row after TCRdb ran MiXCR on the immunoSEQ multiplex PCR reads. The sample consists of approximately 210,000 distinct CDR3 sequences, roughly 93% of them appearing once. Sequenced sample: CD4+ T cells from PBMCs. These receptors were obtained from a human donor with Susac syndrome.

This chain uses TRBV6-2 or TRBV6-3 with TRBJ2-3; D is uncertain. The CDR3 totals 14 residues. Per germline, CDR1 MNHEY and CDR2 SVGEGT. The V gene lost 0 bases and the J gene lost 4 bases, with 8 bases spanning the gap. Here the CDR3 reads CASSYSVFPDTQYF. CDR3 bases: TGTGCCAGCAGTTACTCGGTATTCCCAGATACGCAGTATTTT.

The CDR3 loop reads CASSQANSGQYF. The CDR3 nucleotides read TGTGCCAGCAGCCAAGCGAATTCCGGGCAGTACTTC. V is TRBV14 and J is TRBJ2-7; no reliable D call. Germline V gives CDR1 SGHDN, CDR2 FVKESK. Trimming cost V 1 base and J 9 bases, with 10 bases left between them. This CDR3 is 12 amino acids long.

The V gene is TRBV7-8, the J gene TRBJ1-2; no reliable D call. Trimming stripped 3 bases from V and 6 bases from J, with 11 bases between. The CDR3 sequence is 13 residues long. Looked up from germline, CDR1 is SGHVS and CDR2 is FQNEAQ. CDR3 sequence: CASSFRTNDGYTF. CDR3 DNA sequence: TGTGCCAGCAGCTTCAGGACGAACGATGGCTACACCTTC.

This clonotype has more than one count but fewer than ten. This sequence joins TRBV20-1 and TRBJ1-5; TRBD1 aligns across 12 bases. The CDR3 runs 15 residues. Germline V gives CDR1 DFQATT, CDR2 SNEGSKA (reference sequence). Losses at the gene ends were 1 base for V and 5 bases for J; bases not matched to a gene: 3. The chain's CDR3 is CSARVGTGGYQPQHF. The CDR3 coding sequence is TGCAGTGCTAGAGTGGGGACAGGGGGCTATCAGCCCCAGCATTTT.

The chain has TRBV15 and TRBJ2-1; TRBD2 matches at 8 bases. The length of the CDR3 is 13 residues. Germline V gene sequence: CDR1 LNHNV, CDR2 YYDKDF (reference sequence). Trimming at V came to 4 bases and at J to 7 bases, leaving 3 bases not matched to a gene. CDR3 bases: TGTGCCACCAGCAAACAGCGGGGGAATGAGCAGTTCTTC. It is translated as CATSKQRGNEQFF.

The chain is built from TRBV11-1 and TRBJ2-7, with 9 bases matching TRBD1. CDR1 SGHAT and CDR2 FQDESV come from the germline V gene (reference sequence). The CDR3 extends over 14 amino acids. V shed 5 bases and J 5 bases; nucleotides not matched to a gene: 7. In nucleotides, the CDR3 is TGTGCCAGCAGCGAACGGGACAGGGAACACGAGCAGTACTTC. It is translated as CASSERDREHEQYF.

The V and J genes are TRBV12-3 or TRBV12-4 and TRBJ2-5; D is possibly TRBD2 (7 bases). The CDR3 contains 14 residues. V lost 7 bases and J lost 4, with 16 bases in between. In nucleotides, the CDR3 is TGTGCCAGCACGCCTGGGGGGGCAGCAGAGACCCAGTACTTC. Amino acids: CASTPGGAAETQYF.

The chain is built from TRBV29-1 and TRBJ1-1; a possible D gene is TRBD1 (6 bases). From germline, CDR1 is SQVTM and CDR2 ANQGSEA. V lost 7 bases, J lost 3 bases, and 12 bases lay in between. The CDR3 totals 12 residues. This CDR3 reads CSGPKGDTEAFF. The CDR3 DNA sequence: TGCAGCGGCCCCAAGGGGGACACTGAAGCTTTCTTT.

V is TRBV28 and J is TRBJ2-5, with 7 positions matching TRBD2. Germline-derived CDR1 and CDR2 are MDHEN and SYDVKM. Trimming removed 5 bases from V and 7 bases from J; junction bases left unmatched: 16. The CDR3 spans 16 residues. CDR3 in DNA: TGTGCCAGCAGTCCCCCCTCGTCGGGGGGATGGGGGACCCAGTACTTC. It yields the protein CASSPPSSGGWGTQYF.

This chain joins TRBV7-2 and TRBJ1-1; D ambiguous. Per germline, CDR1 SGHTA and CDR2 FQGNSA. The CDR3 extends over 14 amino acids. With 5 bases removed from V and 4 bases from J, the gap between germline ends came to 14 bases. This chain's CDR3 is CASSLTNAATEAFF. The CDR3 bases are TGTGCCAGCAGCCTAACAAACGCGGCCACTGAAGCTTTCTTT.

The chain carries TRBV27 and TRBJ1-5; D might be TRBD1 (5 bases). The CDR3 runs 13 residues. The ends were cut back, 6 bases at V and 5 bases at J, with 11 bases in the middle. Looked up from germline, CDR1 is MNHEY and CDR2 is SMNVEV (reference sequence). The CDR3 DNA reads as TGTGCCAGCAGAATAGGGGTGGATCAGCCCCAGCATTTT. The encoded protein is CASRIGVDQPQHF.

This clonotype was seen only once. The chain uses TRBV20-1 and TRBJ2-1; perhaps TRBD2 as D (7 bases). Trimming removed 1 base at V and 7 bases at J, with 17 bases between. Germline CDR1 is DFQATT and CDR2 is SNEGSKA (reference sequence). This CDR3 comprises 15 residues. CDR3 in DNA: TGCAGTGCTAGAGTGGGGGGGCGCGCCCCTAATGAGCAGTTCTTC. Protein product: CSARVGGRAPNEQFF.

The V call is TRBV5-5, the J call TRBJ2-5, with no clear D. V lost 1 base and J 5 bases, leaving 12 bases between the germline ends. The V gene's germline CDR1 is SGHKS and CDR2 YYEKEE (reference sequence). This CDR3 is 14 amino acids long. CDR3: CASSLNWDRETQYF. DNA for the CDR3: TGTGCCAGCAGCTTGAATTGGGATAGGGAGACCCAGTACTTC.

This chain links TRBV7-8 with TRBJ1-6, with TRBD1 matching 7 bases. The CDR3 runs to 16 residues. Germline V gene lookup returns CDR1 SGHVS and CDR2 FQNEAQ. Losses at the gene ends were 5 bases for V and 2 bases for J; bases not matched to a gene: 6. CDR3 sequence: CASSGRGLPYNSPLHF. DNA for the CDR3: TGTGCCAGCAGCGGAAGGGGGCTTCCCTATAATTCACCCCTCCACTTT.

Of note for this clonotype: Compared with germline, one end of the junction differs, possibly owing to a read error. The V and J genes are TRBV27 and TRBJ2-6; D not certain. CDR1 and CDR2 (germline): MNHEY, SMNVEV (reference sequence). This CDR3 contains 14 residues. CDR3 sequence (DNA): TGTGCCAGCAGTTCCCTCTCTTGGGCCAACGTCCTGACTTTC. Its protein is CASSSLSWANVLTF.

The chain uses TRBV15 and TRBJ2-3, with D possibly being TRBD1 or TRBD2 (5 bases each). Trimming removed 5 bases from V and 1 base from J, with 7 bases in between. Germline V gene lookup returns CDR1 LNHNV and CDR2 YYDKDF (reference sequence). CDR3 length: 13 residues. This CDR3 is CATSRGGTDTQYF. The CDR3 nucleotides are TGTGCCACCAGCCGGGGCGGCACAGATACGCAGTATTTT.

The chain uses TRBV24-1 and TRBJ1-1; D perhaps matches TRBD1 (6 bases). The CDR3 totals 15 residues. CDR1 is KGHDR and CDR2 is SFDVKD in the germline V gene. V was trimmed by 2 bases and J by 4 bases, leaving 13 bases between them. The CDR3 spells CATSDSQGRSTEAFF. CDR3 bases: TGTGCCACCAGTGATTCACAGGGTAGGAGCACTGAAGCTTTCTTT.

The rearrangement links TRBV20-1 to TRBJ1-5, with D perhaps TRBD1 (5 bases). Germline V CDR1 and CDR2: DFQATT, SNEGSKA (reference sequence). Trimming pared 0 bases from V and 1 base from J, leaving 16 bases between. The CDR3 runs to 17 residues. The CDR3, as DNA: TGCAGTGCTAGAGATCATGGAGGGACCGAAAGCAATCAGCCCCAGCATTTT. Amino acids: CSARDHGGTESNQPQHF.

The chain has TRBV18 and TRBJ2-3; no definite D call. Looked up from germline, CDR1 is KGHSH and CDR2 is LQKENI. The CDR3 loop spans 18 amino acids. Trimming took off 2 bases at V and 0 bases at J, with 18 bases between the two ends. CDR3 sequence: CASSPVPEILSSTDTQYF. In DNA, the CDR3 is TGTGCCAGCTCACCAGTCCCAGAAATCCTCTCTAGCACAGATACGCAGTATTTT.

The genes are TRBV7-9 and TRBJ2-7; D is possibly TRBD2 (7 bases). The CDR3 is 15 residues long. V was pared by 5 bases and J by 1 base, with 15 bases between. Germline V lookup: CDR1 SEHNR, CDR2 FQNEAQ (reference sequence). The CDR3 here is CASSRAGTRSYEQYF. As DNA, the CDR3 is TGTGCCAGCAGCCGAGCGGGGACACGTTCCTACGAGCAGTACTTC.

The CDR3 loop is CASSHLRGTNTGELFF. In DNA, the CDR3 is TGCGCCAGCAGCCACCTGAGGGGGACGAACACCGGGGAGCTGTTTTTT. The V gene is TRBV4-3, the J gene TRBJ2-2; the D gene is possibly TRBD1 (6 bases). The CDR3 has 16 residues. V lost 3 bases to trimming and J lost 0 bases, with 11 bases between them. Per germline, CDR1 LGHNA and CDR2 YSLEER.

V is TRBV12-3 or TRBV12-4 and J is TRBJ1-2, with D uncertain. This CDR3 contains 12 residues. V was pared by 10 bases and J by 5 bases, with 14 bases between. CDR3: CATLGRLYGYTF. The CDR3, as DNA: TGTGCCACCCTCGGTAGATTATATGGCTACACCTTC.

The rearrangement links TRBV2 to TRBJ2-3; the match to TRBD1 covers 7 bases. The CDR3 totals 17 residues. The ends lost 5 bases at V and 0 bases at J; junction bases unmatched: 11. Germline lookup yields CDR1 SNHLY and CDR2 FYNNEI. CDR3 sequence (DNA): TGTGCCAGCAGTACACCACTCAGGGGGTCAAGCACAGATACGCAGTATTTT. This codes for CASSTPLRGSSTDTQYF. The whole variable domain, remainder taken from reference TRBV2 and TRBJ2-3, is EPEVTQTPSHQVTQMGQEVILRCVPISNHLYFYWYRQILGQKVEFLVSFYNNEISEKSEIFDDQFSVERPDGSNFTLKIRSTKLEDSAMYFCASSTPLRGSSTDTQYFGPGTRLTVL.